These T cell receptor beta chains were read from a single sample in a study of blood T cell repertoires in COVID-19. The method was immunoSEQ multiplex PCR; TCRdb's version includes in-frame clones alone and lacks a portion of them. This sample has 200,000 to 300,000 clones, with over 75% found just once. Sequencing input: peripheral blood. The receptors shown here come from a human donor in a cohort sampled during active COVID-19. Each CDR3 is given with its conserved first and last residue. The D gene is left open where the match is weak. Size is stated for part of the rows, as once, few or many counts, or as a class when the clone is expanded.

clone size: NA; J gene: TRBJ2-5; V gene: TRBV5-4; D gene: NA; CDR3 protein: CASSGDWSETQYF; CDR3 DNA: TGTGCCAGCAGCGGCGACTGGTCGGAGACCCAGTACTTC
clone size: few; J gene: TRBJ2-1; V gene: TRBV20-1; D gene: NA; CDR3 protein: CSARGISEQFF; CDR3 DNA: TGCAGTGCTAGAGGTATTAGCGAGCAGTTCTTC
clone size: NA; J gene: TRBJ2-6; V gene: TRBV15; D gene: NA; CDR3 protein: CATAAEPAGSGANVLTF; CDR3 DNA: TGTGCCACCGCCGCGGAACCCGCCGGCTCTGGGGCCAACGTCCTGACTTTC
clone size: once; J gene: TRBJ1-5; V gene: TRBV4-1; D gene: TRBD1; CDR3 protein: CASSHADREEQPQHF; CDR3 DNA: TGCGCCAGCAGCCACGCCGACAGGGAAGAGCAGCCCCAGCATTTT
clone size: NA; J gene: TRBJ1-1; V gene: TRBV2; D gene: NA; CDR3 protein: CASIGQPNTEAFF; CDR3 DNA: TGTGCCAGCATTGGGCAGCCGAACACTGAAGCTTTCTTT
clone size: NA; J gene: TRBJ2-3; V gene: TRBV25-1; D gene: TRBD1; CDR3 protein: CASSSQGAQSDTQYF; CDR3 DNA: TGTGCCAGCAGTTCCCAGGGGGCGCAGTCAGATACGCAGTATTTT
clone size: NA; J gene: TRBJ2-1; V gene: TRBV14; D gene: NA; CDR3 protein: CASSQAGVGYNEQFF; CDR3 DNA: TGTGCCAGCAGCCAAGCGGGAGTCGGTTACAATGAGCAGTTCTTC
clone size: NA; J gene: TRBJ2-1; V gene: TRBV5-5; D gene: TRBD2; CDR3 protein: CASSLAPASGSGYNEQFF; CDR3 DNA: TGTGCCAGCAGCTTGGCTCCGGCTAGCGGGAGTGGATACAATGAGCAGTTCTTC
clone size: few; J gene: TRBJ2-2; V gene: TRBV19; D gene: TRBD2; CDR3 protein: CASTPGTTNTGELFF; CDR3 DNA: TGTGCCAGTACCCCCGGGACTACAAACACCGGGGAGCTGTTTTTT
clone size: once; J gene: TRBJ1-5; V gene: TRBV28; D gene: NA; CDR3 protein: CASTQAGHPGVYSNQPQHF; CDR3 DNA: TGTGCCAGCACCCAAGCGGGACACCCGGGGGTATATAGCAATCAGCCCCAGCATTTT
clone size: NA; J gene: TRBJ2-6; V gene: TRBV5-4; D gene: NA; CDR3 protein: CASSELKGRGANVLTF; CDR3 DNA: TGTGCCAGCAGCGAGTTAAAGGGGCGCGGGGCCAACGTCCTGACTTTC
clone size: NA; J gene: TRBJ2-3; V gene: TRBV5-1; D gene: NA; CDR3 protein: CASSPADFARTDTQYF; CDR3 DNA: TGCGCCAGCAGCCCGGCCGACTTCGCTCGCACAGATACGCAGTATTTT
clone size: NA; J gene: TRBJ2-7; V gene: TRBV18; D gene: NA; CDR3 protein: CASSPEGEGDVSYEQYF; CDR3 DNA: TGTGCCAGCTCACCGGAGGGGGAGGGAGACGTTTCCTACGAGCAGTACTTC
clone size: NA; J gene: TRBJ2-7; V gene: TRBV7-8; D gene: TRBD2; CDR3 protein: CASSPLLVAGLSYEQYF; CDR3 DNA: TGTGCCAGCAGCCCCTTACTAGTAGCGGGACTATCCTACGAGCAGTACTTC
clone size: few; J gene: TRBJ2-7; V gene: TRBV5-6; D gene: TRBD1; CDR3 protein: CASSPDLGQGGYYEQYF; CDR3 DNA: TGTGCCAGCAGCCCCGATTTAGGACAGGGGGGGTACTACGAGCAGTACTTC
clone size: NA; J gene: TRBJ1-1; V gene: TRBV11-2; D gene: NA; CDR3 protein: CASSSFGTPSGGNEAFF; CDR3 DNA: TGTGCCAGCAGCTCCTTCGGGACTCCAAGCGGGGGGAATGAAGCTTTCTTT
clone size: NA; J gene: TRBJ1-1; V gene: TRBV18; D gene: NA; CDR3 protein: CASSPEGRVNTEAFF; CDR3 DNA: TGTGCCAGCTCACCAGAAGGCAGGGTGAACACTGAAGCTTTCTTT
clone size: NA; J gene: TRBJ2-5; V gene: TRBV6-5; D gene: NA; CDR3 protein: CASRTEYQETQYF; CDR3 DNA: TGTGCCAGCAGGACAGAGTACCAAGAGACCCAGTACTTC